The 18 T cell receptor beta chains below come from one sample, sequenced in a study of shared clonotypes between healthy human individuals. Produced via immunoSEQ multiplex PCR; TCRdb's table is partial and in-frame only. The sample lists about 2.1 million clones; about 93% were seen once. CD45RO negativity and positive selection for CCR7 defined naive CD8 cells, a population that excluded terminally differentiated effector memory CD45RA+ cells. Sequenced material: naive CD8+ T cells from PBMCs. The receptor set was obtained from a man in his late teens or twenties in good health. Some clones in this sample may be carry-over from other donors' samples.

In its sample, this clone was seen a few times. The chain joins TRBV6-5 to TRBJ1-2; D not resolved. The CDR3 length is 13 residues. Trimming shortened V by 1 base and J by 4 bases, and 7 bases separated the two germline ends. Germline V CDR1 and CDR2: MNHEY, SVGAGI. DNA of the CDR3: TGTGCCAGCAGTTACTTTAAGGGCTATGGCTACACCTTC. It yields the protein CASSYFKGYGYTF.

This chain connects TRBV9 to TRBJ1-2, with 10 positions matching TRBD1. The length of the CDR3 is 16 residues. In germline, CDR1 is SGDLS, CDR2 YYNGEE. With V trimmed by 3 bases and J by 4 bases, 9 bases remained unmatched. The CDR3 loop is CASSGNRDRGTYGYTF. DNA for the CDR3: TGTGCCAGCAGCGGTAACCGGGACAGGGGTACCTATGGCTACACCTTC.

This clone showed up just once. This rearrangement joins TRBV7-8 to TRBJ1-5; the match to TRBD1 covers 7 bases. The length of the CDR3 is 15 residues. From germline, CDR1 is SGHVS and CDR2 FQNEAQ. V gave up 3 bases and J gave up 4 bases; unmatched junction bases: 6. Written as DNA, the CDR3 is TGTGCCAGCAGCTTTTCCGGGACAGATAATCAGCCCCAGCATTTT. Protein sequence: CASSFSGTDNQPQHF.

Here the CDR3 reads CASSQEFNAYNEQFF. Written as DNA, the CDR3 is TGCGCCAGCAGCCAAGAGTTTAACGCCTACAATGAGCAGTTCTTC. The J gene is TRBJ2-1, the V gene TRBV4-3; D gene unclear. Germline-derived CDR1 and CDR2 are LGHNA and YSLEER. This CDR3 has 15 amino acids. Trimming removed 0 bases at V and 2 bases at J, with 8 bases between.

This chain joins TRBV5-5 and TRBJ1-1; tentatively, D is TRBD1 (5 bases). Germline loops: CDR1 SGHKS, CDR2 YYEKEE (reference sequence). The CDR3 is 14 residues long. V lost 4 bases, J lost 2 bases, and 12 bases lay in between. CDR3 nucleotides: TGTGCCAGCAGCGTGACTAGGGGAAACACTGAAGCTTTCTTT. Translated: CASSVTRGNTEAFF.

The chain employs TRBV27 and TRBJ1-5; TRBD1 is a possible D gene (5 bases). V was trimmed by 2 bases and J by 0 bases, leaving 11 bases between them. The CDR3 covers 16 residues. Germline loops: CDR1 MNHEY, CDR2 SMNVEV (reference sequence). The DNA of the CDR3 is TGTGCCAGCAGTTTAACAGGCTCGTATAGCAATCAGCCCCAGCATTTT. Encoded protein: CASSLTGSYSNQPQHF.

The V call is TRBV5-6, the J call TRBJ2-5; D is unresolved. This CDR3 spans 14 amino acids. The germline V and J ends were trimmed by 6 bases and 5 bases, with 17 bases remaining between them. The V gene's germline CDR1 is SGHDT and CDR2 YYEEEE. CDR3 sequence (DNA): TGTGCCAGCACCGCTTGGTACTATTATGAGACCCAGTACTTC. Its protein product is CASTAWYYYETQYF.

The rearrangement joins TRBV27 to TRBJ2-1, with 10 bases aligning to TRBD2. The junction had 14 bases not matched to a gene; V was cut back by 6 bases and J by 0 bases. This CDR3 spans 19 amino acids. The V gene's germline CDR1 is MNHEY and CDR2 SMNVEV (reference sequence). The CDR3 region is CASSTPGMVAGGSYNEQFF. The CDR3 DNA is TGTGCCAGCAGCACCCCTGGGATGGTAGCGGGAGGCTCCTACAATGAGCAGTTCTTC.

This chain joins TRBV7-9 and TRBJ1-2; possible D gene TRBD1, 5 bases. The length of the CDR3 is 15 residues. Trimming pared 3 bases from V and 5 bases from J, leaving 16 bases between. Germline CDR1 is SEHNR and CDR2 is FQNEAQ (reference sequence). CDR3 DNA: TGTGCCAGCAGCTTCCCAGGGTTTTCCGCTTATGGCTACACCTTC. As protein: CASSFPGFSAYGYTF.

For this clone: Other DNA sequences in the sample encode the same CDR3. The chain carries TRBV27 and TRBJ2-3, with D uncertain. The germline CDR1 and CDR2 sequences are MNHEY and SMNVEV (reference sequence). CDR3 length: 11 residues. Trimming left V 4 bases short and J 4 bases short, with 3 bases between. The CDR3 region is CASSSADTQYF. The CDR3 DNA sequence: TGTGCCAGCAGTTCGGCAGATACGCAGTATTTT.

The count of this clone is one. J is TRBJ1-2 and V is TRBV5-5; no clear D gene. Trimming shortened V by 3 bases and J by 3 bases, and 15 bases separated the two germline ends. Germline CDR1 reads SGHKS; CDR2 reads YYEKEE (reference sequence). This CDR3 contains 15 residues. This chain's CDR3 is CASSSFERADYGYTF. CDR3 bases: TGTGCCAGCAGCTCGTTCGAAAGGGCCGACTATGGCTACACCTTC.

The chain combines TRBV4-1 with TRBJ1-4, with 7 bases lining up with TRBD1. Germline trimming cut 3 bases from V and 8 bases from J; bases unmatched to any gene: 6. The CDR3 covers 14 residues. In germline, CDR1 is MGHRA, CDR2 YSYEKL. CDR3 DNA: TGCGCCAGCAGCCATAGACAGGGAGGGGAAAAACTGTTTTTT. Translated, it gives CASSHRQGGEKLFF.

To note about this clone: The same CDR3 also results from other DNA sequences found in this sample. The gene calls are TRBV27 and TRBJ2-7, with 9 nucleotides matching TRBD2. The length of the CDR3 is 14 residues. The V gene's germline CDR1 is MNHEY and CDR2 SMNVEV (reference sequence). The J segment lost 3 bases and the V segment lost 3 bases, leaving 3 bases of the junction unmatched. The DNA for the CDR3 is TGTGCCAGCAGTTTGAGCGGGAGGCTCTACGAGCAGTACTTC. Encoded protein: CASSLSGRLYEQYF.

The chain is built from TRBV25-1 and TRBJ2-3; TRBD1 matches at 8 bases. Germline loops: CDR1 MGHDK, CDR2 SYGVNS. The CDR3 spans 14 residues. Trimming cost V 4 bases and J 4 bases; bases outside gene matches: 4. CDR3 sequence: CASSGTGWADTQYF. Here the CDR3 DNA reads TGTGCCAGCAGTGGGACAGGGTGGGCAGATACGCAGTATTTT.

This chain uses TRBV7-8 with TRBJ1-3; no clear D. The CDR3 runs 15 residues. Per germline, CDR1 SGHVS and CDR2 FQNEAQ. The V end was cut by 1 base, the J end by 0 bases, with 7 bases between. The DNA of the CDR3 is TGTGCCAGCAGCTTAGTTCGGGGCTCTGGAAACACCATATATTTT. Its protein is CASSLVRGSGNTIYF.

With respect to this clone: Other DNA sequences within the sample encode an identical CDR3. The V call is TRBV19, the J call TRBJ1-1, with D unresolved. The V end lost 3 bases, the J end lost 4 bases, and 9 bases lay between the germline ends. Germline V gene data show CDR1 as LNHDA and CDR2 as SQIVND (reference sequence). The CDR3 contains 13 residues. CDR3 coding DNA: TGTGCCAGTAGTATGGGGAGAGGCACTGAAGCTTTCTTT. Protein sequence: CASSMGRGTEAFF.

This clone was recorded a few times. The chain is built from TRBV11-2 and TRBJ1-2; D not certain. Trimming took off 5 bases at V and 6 bases at J, with 16 bases between the two ends. The CDR3 contains 14 residues. Per the germline V gene, CDR1 is SGHAT and CDR2 is FQNNGV. The CDR3 region is CASSPRTRANGYTF. CDR3 coding DNA: TGTGCCAGCAGCCCAAGGACTAGGGCTAATGGCTACACCTTC.

With regard to this clone: The same CDR3 is also encoded by other DNA sequences in this sample. The chain employs TRBV20-1 and TRBJ2-7; a weak D match, TRBD2 (5 bases). The CDR3 covers 11 residues. Germline CDR1 and CDR2: DFQATT and SNEGSKA (reference sequence). The germline V and J ends were trimmed by 5 bases and 3 bases, with 8 bases remaining between them. The CDR3 spells CSAPRGYEQYF. The CDR3 DNA reads TGCAGTGCTCCCCGGGGCTACGAGCAGTACTTC.